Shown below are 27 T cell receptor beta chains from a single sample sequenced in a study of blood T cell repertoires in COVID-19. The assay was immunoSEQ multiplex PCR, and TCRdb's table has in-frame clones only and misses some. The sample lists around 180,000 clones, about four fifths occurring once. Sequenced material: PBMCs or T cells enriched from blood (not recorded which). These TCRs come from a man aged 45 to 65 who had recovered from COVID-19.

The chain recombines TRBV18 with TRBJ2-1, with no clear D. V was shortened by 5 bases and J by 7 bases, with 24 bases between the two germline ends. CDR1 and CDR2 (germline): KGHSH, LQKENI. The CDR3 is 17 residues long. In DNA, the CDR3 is TGTGCCAGCTCATCTTCCCAGAAGGTACTAATAGGAAATGAGCAGTTCTTC. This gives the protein CASSSSQKVLIGNEQFF.

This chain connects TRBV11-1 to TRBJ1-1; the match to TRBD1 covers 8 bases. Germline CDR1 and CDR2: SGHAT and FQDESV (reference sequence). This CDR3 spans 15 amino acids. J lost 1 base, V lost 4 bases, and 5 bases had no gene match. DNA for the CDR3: TGTGCCAGCAGCTCCACAGGGGGAAAGAACACTGAAGCTTTCTTT. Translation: CASSSTGGKNTEAFF.

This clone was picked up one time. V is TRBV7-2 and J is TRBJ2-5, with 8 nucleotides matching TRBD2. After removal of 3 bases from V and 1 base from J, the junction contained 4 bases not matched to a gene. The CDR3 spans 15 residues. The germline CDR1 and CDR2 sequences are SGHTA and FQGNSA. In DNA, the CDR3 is TGTGCCAGCAGCTTTGCCGGGGGGGGCCAAGAGACCCAGTACTTC. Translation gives CASSFAGGGQETQYF.

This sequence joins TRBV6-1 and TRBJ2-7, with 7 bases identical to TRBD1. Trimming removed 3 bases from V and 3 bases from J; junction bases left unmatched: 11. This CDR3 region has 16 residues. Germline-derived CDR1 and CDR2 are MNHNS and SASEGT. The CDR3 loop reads CASSDFERDRNYEQYF. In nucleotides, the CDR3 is TGTGCCAGCAGTGACTTCGAAAGGGACAGAAACTACGAGCAGTACTTC.

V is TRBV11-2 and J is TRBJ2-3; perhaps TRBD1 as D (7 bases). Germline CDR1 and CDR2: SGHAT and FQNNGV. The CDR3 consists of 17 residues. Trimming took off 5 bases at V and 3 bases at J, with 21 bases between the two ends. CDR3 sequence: CASSAHPGQTRTDTQYF. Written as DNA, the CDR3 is TGTGCCAGCAGCGCACATCCGGGACAGACTAGAACAGATACGCAGTATTTT.

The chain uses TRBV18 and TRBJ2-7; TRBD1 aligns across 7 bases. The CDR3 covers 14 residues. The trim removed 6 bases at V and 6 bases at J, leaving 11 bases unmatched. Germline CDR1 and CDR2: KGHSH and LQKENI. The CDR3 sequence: CASSPDIGGPEQYF. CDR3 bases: TGTGCCAGCTCTCCTGACATAGGGGGCCCCGAGCAGTACTTC. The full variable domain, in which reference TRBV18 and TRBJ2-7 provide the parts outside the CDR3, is NAGVMQNPRHLVRRRGQEARLRCSPMKGHSHVYWYRQLPEEGLKFMVYLQKENIIDESGMPKERFSAEFPKEGPSILRIQQVVRGDSAAYFCASSPDIGGPEQYFGPGTRLTVT.

For the CDR3, the DNA is TGTGCCACCAGCAGAGCCGTATCACAGGGGGCGGGCTACACCTTC. This translates into CATSRAVSQGAGYTF. The V and J genes are TRBV15 and TRBJ1-2, with 9 bases matching TRBD1. The CDR3 extends over 15 amino acids. The V segment lost 1 base and the J segment 8 bases; nucleotides outside the gene matches: 8. The germline V gene encodes CDR1 LNHNV and CDR2 YYDKDF (reference sequence).

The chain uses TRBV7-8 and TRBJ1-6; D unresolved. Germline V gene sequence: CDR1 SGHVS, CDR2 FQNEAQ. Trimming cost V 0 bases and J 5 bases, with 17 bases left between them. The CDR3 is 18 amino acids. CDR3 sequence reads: CASSLAPGGNLNNSPLHF. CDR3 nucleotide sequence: TGTGCCAGCAGCTTAGCTCCTGGAGGGAATCTCAATAATTCACCCCTCCACTTT.

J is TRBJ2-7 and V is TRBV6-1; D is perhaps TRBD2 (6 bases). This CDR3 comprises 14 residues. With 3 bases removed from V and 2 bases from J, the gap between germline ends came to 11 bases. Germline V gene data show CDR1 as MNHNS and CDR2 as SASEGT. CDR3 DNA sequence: TGTGCCAGCAGTGAGGGTAGCGGCGCCTACGAGCAGTACTTC. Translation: CASSEGSGAYEQYF.

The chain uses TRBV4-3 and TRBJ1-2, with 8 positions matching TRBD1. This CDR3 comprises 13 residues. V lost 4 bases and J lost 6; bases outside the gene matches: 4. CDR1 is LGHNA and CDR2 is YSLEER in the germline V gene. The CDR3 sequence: CASSRQGAHGYTF. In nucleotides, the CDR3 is TGCGCCAGCAGCCGGCAGGGGGCTCATGGCTACACCTTC.

Here the CDR3 reads CASSLSAGRDYGYTF. CDR3 nucleotide sequence: TGTGCCAGCAGTTTATCGGCAGGGAGGGACTATGGCTACACCTTC. The chain has TRBV28 and TRBJ1-2; perhaps TRBD1 as D (5 bases). The V gene's germline CDR1 is MDHEN and CDR2 SYDVKM. V was clipped by 1 base and J by 3 bases, with 12 bases between them. The CDR3 runs to 15 residues.

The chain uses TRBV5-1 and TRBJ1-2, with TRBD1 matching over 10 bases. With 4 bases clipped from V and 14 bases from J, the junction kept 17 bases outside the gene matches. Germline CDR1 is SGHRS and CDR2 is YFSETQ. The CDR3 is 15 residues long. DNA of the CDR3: TGCGCCAGCAGCACGCTAACTCGACAGGGGGCAAGGGAAACCTTC. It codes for CASSTLTRQGARETF. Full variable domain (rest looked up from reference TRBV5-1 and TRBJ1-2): KAGVTQTPRYLIKTRGQQVTLSCSPISGHRSVSWYQQTPGQGLQFLFEYFSETQRNKGNFPGRFSGRQFSNSRSEMNVSTLELGDSALYLCASSTLTRQGARETFGSGTRLTVV.

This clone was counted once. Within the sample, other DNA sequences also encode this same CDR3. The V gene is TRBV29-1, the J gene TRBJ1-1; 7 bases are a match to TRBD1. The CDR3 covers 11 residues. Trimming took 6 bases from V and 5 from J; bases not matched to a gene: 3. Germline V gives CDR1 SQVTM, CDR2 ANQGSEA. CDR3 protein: CSVAQGTEAFF. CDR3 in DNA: TGCAGCGTCGCACAGGGGACTGAAGCTTTCTTT.

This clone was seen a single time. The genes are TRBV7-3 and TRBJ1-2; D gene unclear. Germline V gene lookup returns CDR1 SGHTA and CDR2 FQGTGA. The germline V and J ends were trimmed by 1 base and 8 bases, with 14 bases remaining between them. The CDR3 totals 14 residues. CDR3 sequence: CASSLSKGSGGYTF. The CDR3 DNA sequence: TGTGCCAGCAGCTTAAGCAAGGGATCGGGAGGCTACACCTTC.

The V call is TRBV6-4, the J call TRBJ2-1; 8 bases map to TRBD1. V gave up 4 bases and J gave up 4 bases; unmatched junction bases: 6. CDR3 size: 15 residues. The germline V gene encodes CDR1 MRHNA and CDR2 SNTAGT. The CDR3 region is CASSAQGAGYNEQFF. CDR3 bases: TGTGCCAGCAGTGCCCAGGGGGCGGGGTACAATGAGCAGTTCTTC.

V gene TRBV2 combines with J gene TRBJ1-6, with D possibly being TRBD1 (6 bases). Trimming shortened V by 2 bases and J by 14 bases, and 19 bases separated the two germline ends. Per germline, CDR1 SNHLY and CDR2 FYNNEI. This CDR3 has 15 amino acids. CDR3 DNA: TGTGCCAGCAGTGAACGTTCTGTCGGGGGGCAATCCCTCCACTTT. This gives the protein CASSERSVGGQSLHF.

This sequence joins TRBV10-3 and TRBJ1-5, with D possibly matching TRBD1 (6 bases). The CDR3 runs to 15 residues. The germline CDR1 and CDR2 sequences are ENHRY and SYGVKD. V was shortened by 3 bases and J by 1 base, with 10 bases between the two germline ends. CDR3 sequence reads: CAISEGGLSNQPQHF. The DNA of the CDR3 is TGTGCCATCAGTGAAGGGGGATTGAGCAATCAGCCCCAGCATTTT.

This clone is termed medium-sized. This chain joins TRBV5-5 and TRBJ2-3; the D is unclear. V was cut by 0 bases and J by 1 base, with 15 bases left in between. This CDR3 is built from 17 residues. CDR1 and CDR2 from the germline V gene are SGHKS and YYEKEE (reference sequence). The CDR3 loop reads CASSLAIISRGTDTQYF. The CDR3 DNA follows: TGTGCCAGCAGCTTGGCCATCATTTCCCGCGGCACAGATACGCAGTATTTT. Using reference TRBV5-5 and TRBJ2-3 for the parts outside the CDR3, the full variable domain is DAGVTQSPTHLIKTRGQQVTLRCSPISGHKSVSWYQQVLGQGPQFIFQYYEKEERGRGNFPDRFSARQFPNYSSELNVNALLLGDSALYLCASSLAIISRGTDTQYFGPGTRLTVL.

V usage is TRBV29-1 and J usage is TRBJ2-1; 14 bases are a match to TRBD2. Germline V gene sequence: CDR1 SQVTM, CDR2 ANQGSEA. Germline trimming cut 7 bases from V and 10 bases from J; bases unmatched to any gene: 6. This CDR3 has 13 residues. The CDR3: CSAHGLAGGEQFF. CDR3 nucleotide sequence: TGCAGCGCCCATGGACTAGCGGGGGGAGAGCAGTTCTTC.

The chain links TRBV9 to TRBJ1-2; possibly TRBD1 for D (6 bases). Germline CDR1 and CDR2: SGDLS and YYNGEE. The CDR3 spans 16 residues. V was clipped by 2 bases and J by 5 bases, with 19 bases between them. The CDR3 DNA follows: TGTGCCAGCAGCGTTACAGGGACGAGAGGGGAGTATGGCTACACCTTC. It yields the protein CASSVTGTRGEYGYTF.

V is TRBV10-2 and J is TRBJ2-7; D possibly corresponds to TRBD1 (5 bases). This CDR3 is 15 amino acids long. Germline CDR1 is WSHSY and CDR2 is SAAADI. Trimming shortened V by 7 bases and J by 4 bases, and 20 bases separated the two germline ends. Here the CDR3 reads CASNNRMFDGYEQYF. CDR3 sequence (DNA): TGCGCCAGCAACAACAGGATGTTTGATGGGTACGAGCAGTACTTC.

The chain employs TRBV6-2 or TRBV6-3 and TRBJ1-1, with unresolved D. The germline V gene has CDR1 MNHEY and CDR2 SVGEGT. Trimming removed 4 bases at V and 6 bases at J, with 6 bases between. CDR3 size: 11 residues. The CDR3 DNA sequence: TGTGCCAGCAGTTCAGGTGCTGAAGCTTTCTTT. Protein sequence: CASSSGAEAFF.

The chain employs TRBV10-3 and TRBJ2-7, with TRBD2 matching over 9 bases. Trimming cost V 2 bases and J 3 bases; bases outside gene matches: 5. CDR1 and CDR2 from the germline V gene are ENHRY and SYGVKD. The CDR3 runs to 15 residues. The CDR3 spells CAISERETSGYEQYF. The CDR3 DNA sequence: TGTGCCATCAGTGAGCGAGAGACTAGCGGCTACGAGCAGTACTTC.

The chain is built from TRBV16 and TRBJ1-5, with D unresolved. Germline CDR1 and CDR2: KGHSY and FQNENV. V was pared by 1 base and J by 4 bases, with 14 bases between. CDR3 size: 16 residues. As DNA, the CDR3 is TGTGCCAGCAGCCAATTTCTGGAACAGATTAATCAGCCCCAGCATTTT. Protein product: CASSQFLEQINQPQHF.

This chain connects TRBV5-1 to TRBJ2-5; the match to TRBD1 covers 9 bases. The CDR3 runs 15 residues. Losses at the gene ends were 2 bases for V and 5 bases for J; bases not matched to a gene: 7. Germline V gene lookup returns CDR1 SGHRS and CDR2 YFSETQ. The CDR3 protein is CASSFRQGEGETQYF. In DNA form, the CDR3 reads TGCGCCAGCAGCTTCCGACAGGGGGAAGGGGAGACCCAGTACTTC.

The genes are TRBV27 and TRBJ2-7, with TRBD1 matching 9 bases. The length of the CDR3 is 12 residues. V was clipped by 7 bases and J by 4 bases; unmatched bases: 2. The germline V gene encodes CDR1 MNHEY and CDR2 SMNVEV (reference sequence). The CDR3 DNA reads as TGTGCCAGCAAGGGACAGGGTTACGAGCAGTACTTC. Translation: CASKGQGYEQYF.

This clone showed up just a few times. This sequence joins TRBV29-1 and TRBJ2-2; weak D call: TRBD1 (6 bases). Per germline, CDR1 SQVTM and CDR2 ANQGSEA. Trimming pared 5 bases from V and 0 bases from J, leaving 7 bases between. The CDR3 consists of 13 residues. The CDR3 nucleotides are TGCAGCGTTTCAGGGGCGAACACCGGGGAGCTGTTTTTT. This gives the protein CSVSGANTGELFF.